The 4 T cell receptor beta chains listed next were all sequenced from one sample in a study of blood T cell repertoires in COVID-19. This table comes from immunoSEQ multiplex PCR, and its TCRdb copy is limited to in-frame clones, with some not included. This table holds approximately 89,000 clones, about four fifths found once. Source material: peripheral blood. These receptors originate from a man between 65 and 85 years old with acute or convalescent COVID-19.

CDR3 bases: TGCGCCAGCAGCTTGGACAGGGGGCCGACAGATACGCAGTATTTT. It specifies CASSLDRGPTDTQYF. The chain employs TRBV5-1 and TRBJ2-3, with TRBD1 matching over 9 bases. The CDR3 extends over 15 amino acids. The V gene end was trimmed by 0 bases and the J gene end by 3 bases; junction bases not matched to a gene: 2. Germline V CDR1 and CDR2: SGHRS, YFSETQ.

CDR3 DNA sequence: TGTGCCAGCAGCCAAGGTCGGGGGGCTAGGGACGAGCAGTACTTC. It specifies CASSQGRGARDEQYF. The gene calls are TRBV14 and TRBJ2-7; maybe TRBD2 (7 bases). Germline V gene lookup returns CDR1 SGHDN and CDR2 FVKESK. The CDR3 consists of 15 residues. The ends were cut back, 1 base at V and 5 bases at J, with 15 bases in the middle.

The rearrangement joins TRBV10-3 to TRBJ2-3; 7 nucleotides line up with TRBD2. Germline lookup yields CDR1 ENHRY and CDR2 SYGVKD. Trimming removed 0 bases from V and 4 bases from J; junction bases left unmatched: 4. This CDR3 has 15 amino acids. In nucleotides, the CDR3 is TGTGCCATCAGTGAGTCAGGGAGGGCCCCAGATACGCAGTATTTT. Translating it yields CAISESGRAPDTQYF.

The CDR3 loop reads CASSFIAGEGEQYF. In nucleotides, the CDR3 is TGTGCCAGCAGTTTCATAGCGGGAGAAGGTGAGCAGTACTTC. The J gene is TRBJ2-7, the V gene TRBV6-2 or TRBV6-3, with TRBD2 matching over 9 bases. This CDR3 has 14 amino acids. Losses at the gene ends were 4 bases for V and 7 bases for J; bases not matched to a gene: 8. The germline V gene encodes CDR1 MNHEY and CDR2 SVGEGT.